This T cell receptor beta chain is from a study of blood T cell repertoires in COVID-19 (TCRdb year 2020). Describing the broader study: The collaborator samples originated in the United States, Italy and Spain and spanned the acute and convalescent phases of COVID-19. The prospective study material was composed of cDNA or gDNA derived from T cells, B-cell-depleted T cells, or PBMCs. The dataset comprised deeply sampled blood TCRbeta repertoires from subjects exposed to, actively infected with, or recovered from COVID-19. A freely available public database, intended as a resource for researchers studying the immune response to SARS-CoV-2, is where the repertoires were released. The samples were drawn from two sources: the first 160 participants of the ongoing ImmuneRACE study, and 1,254 subjects contributed by 6 global collaborators. A de-identified subject ID, COVID-19 status, age in years and sex were almost always included in the sample metadata. Where HLA class I and class II types were available, the types were taken from metadata supplied by the sample provider, not from assay-based typing. Broader findings and caveats from the paper: How much clinical and demographic metadata was included differed by source and by participant, and the metadata was provided uncurated.

At one collaborating source in Seattle, patients were enrolled during active infection and were followed longitudinally through the course of disease. Each collaborating institution followed its own protocols to collect whole blood in K2EDTA tubes. For TCRbeta analysis, collaborators shipped samples in one of three forms: frozen whole blood, isolated PBMCs, or DNA extracted from either of those sample types. The immunoSEQ Assay, a bias-controlled multiplex PCR, was used to amplify TCRbeta CDR3 regions from genomic DNA. The published analysis was carried out like this. The number of nucleated cells in each sample was estimated from the amplification of reference gene primers within the assay. To quantify the absolute abundance of each unique TCRbeta CDR3 rearrangement, sequence reads were collapsed and filtered. For each sample, productive Simpson clonality was calculated as the square root of Simpson's diversity index across productive rearrangements. The source is immuneACCESS, and TCRdb retained only in-frame sequences with V and J called. Part of the clones is not carried over; for the studies checked, unresolved V genes explain less than half of this, and the remainder is unexplained. V, J and clone size reflect that table, while D and trimming were determined from the DNA. The sample records 120,000 or so clones, 90% of which are singletons. The top ten clonotypes cover 3.5% to 4% of the sample.

Spanning cysteine to phenylalanine, the CDR3 consists of 16 amino acids. The kept DNA is CDR3 alone, 48 bases in frame from the first base. Clipping removes 4 bases from V and 3 bases from J, with 12 as the unmatched junction base count. The germline V gene supplies CDR1 SGHTA and CDR2 FQGNSA. As regards this clone: Its antigen is currently not known. Base qualities are not provided; no much larger clone lies one nucleotide away.

The chain couples TRBV7-2 to TRBJ2-7; the central 7 bases match TRBD1. Material for sequencing was peripheral blood. The TCR originated in a woman aged 55 to 70 with COVID-19, enrolled during active disease. The CDR3 region: CASSSYSGQAGYEQYF. The nucleotide sequence reads as follows: TGTGCCAGCAGCTCCTACTCCGGACAGGCGGGCTACGAGCAGTACTTC.